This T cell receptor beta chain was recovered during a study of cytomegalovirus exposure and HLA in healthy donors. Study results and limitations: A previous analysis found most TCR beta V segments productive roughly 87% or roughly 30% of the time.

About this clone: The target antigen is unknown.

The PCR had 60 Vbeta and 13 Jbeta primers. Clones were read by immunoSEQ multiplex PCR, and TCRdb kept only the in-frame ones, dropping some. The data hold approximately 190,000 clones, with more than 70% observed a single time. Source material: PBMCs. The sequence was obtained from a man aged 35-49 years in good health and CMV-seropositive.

The CDR3 sequence: CASSILYEQYF. The CDR3 DNA reads as TGTGCCAGCAGTATCCTCTACGAGCAGTACTTC. The V call is TRBV28, the J call TRBJ2-7; D is unresolved. Germline V gene lookup returns CDR1 MDHEN and CDR2 SYDVKM. The CDR3 has 11 amino acids. The V gene lost 5 bases and the J gene lost 3 bases, with 5 bases spanning the gap.